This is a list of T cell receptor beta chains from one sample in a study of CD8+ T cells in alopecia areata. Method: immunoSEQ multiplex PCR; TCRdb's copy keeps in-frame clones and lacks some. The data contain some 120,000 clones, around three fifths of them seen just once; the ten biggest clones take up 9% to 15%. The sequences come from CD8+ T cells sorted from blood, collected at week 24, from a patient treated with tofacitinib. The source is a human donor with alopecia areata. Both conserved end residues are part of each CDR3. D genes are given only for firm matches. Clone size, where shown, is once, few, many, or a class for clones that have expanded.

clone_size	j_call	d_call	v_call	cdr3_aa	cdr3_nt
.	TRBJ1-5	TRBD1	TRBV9	CASSVGDRGQPQHF	TGTGCCAGCAGCGTAGGTGACAGGGGTCAGCCCCAGCATTTT
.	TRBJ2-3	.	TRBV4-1	CASSFDRADTDTQYF	TGCGCCAGCAGTTTCGACCGAGCCGACACAGATACGCAGTATTTT
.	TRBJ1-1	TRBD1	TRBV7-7	CASSLEGQGMNTEAFF	TGTGCTAGCAGCTTAGAGGGACAGGGGATGAACACTGAAGCTTTCTTT
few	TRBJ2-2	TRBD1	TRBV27	CASSLTGGPGELFF	TGTGCCAGCAGTTTGACAGGGGGACCCGGGGAGCTGTTTTTT
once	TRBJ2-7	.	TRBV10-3	CAISEHEDEQYF	TGTGCCATCAGTGAGCATGAGGACGAGCAGTACTTC
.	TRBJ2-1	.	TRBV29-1	CSVEGYSYNEQFF	TGCAGCGTTGAAGGGTACTCCTACAATGAGCAGTTCTTC
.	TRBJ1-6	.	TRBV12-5	CASGLVELNSPLHF	TGTGCTAGTGGTTTGGTCGAGTTAAATTCACCCCTCCACTTT
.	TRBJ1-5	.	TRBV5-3	CARSPCRQSNQPQHF	TGTGCCAGAAGCCCCTGCCGACAGAGCAATCAGCCCCAGCATTTT
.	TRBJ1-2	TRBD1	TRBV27	CASSPYRGGYGYTF	TGTGCCAGCAGTCCATACAGGGGTGGCTATGGCTACACCTTC
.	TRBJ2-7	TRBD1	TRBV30	CAWSAGTGDEQYF	TGTGCCTGGAGTGCCGGGACAGGGGACGAGCAGTACTTC
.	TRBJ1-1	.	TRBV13	CASSNGTRSKAFF	TGTGCCAGCAGCAACGGGACACGTAGTAAAGCTTTCTTT